These 14 T cell receptor beta chains share one sample of origin, sequenced in a study of T cell changes during pregnancy in multiple sclerosis. Generated by immunoSEQ multiplex PCR, the TCRdb table keeps only in-frame clones and is missing some. Here the sample spans some 24,000 clones, 85% to 90% being singletons. The source was CD4+ T cells from peripheral blood mononuclear cells, collected in the second trimester of pregnancy. The receptors shown here come from a female donor in good health, enrolled as a control in a pregnancy study.

The J gene is TRBJ2-3, the V gene TRBV18; 13 positions agree with TRBD2. V was pared by 3 bases and J by 3 bases, with 3 bases of the junction left unmatched. Germline CDR1 KGHSH, CDR2 LQKENI. The CDR3 runs to 16 residues. CDR3 loop: CASSPGTSGETDTQYF. The CDR3 DNA reads as TGTGCCAGCTCACCCGGGACTAGCGGGGAAACAGATACGCAGTATTTT.

V usage is TRBV27 and J usage is TRBJ2-7; D remains ambiguous. The CDR3 totals 13 residues. The V gene lost 4 bases and the J gene lost 0 bases, with 7 bases spanning the gap. In germline, CDR1 is MNHEY, CDR2 SMNVEV (reference sequence). CDR3 coding DNA: TGTGCCAGCAGTTCCACAAACTCCTACGAGCAGTACTTC. This encodes CASSSTNSYEQYF.

The chain joins TRBV5-1 to TRBJ2-5; D is perhaps TRBD2 (5 bases). Germline assignment: CDR1 SGHRS and CDR2 YFSETQ. V lost 4 bases to trimming and J lost 0 bases, with 13 bases between them. CDR3 length equals 15 residues. CDR3 protein: CASSEGFRHQETQYF. In DNA form, the CDR3 reads TGCGCCAGCAGCGAGGGATTTCGACACCAAGAGACCCAGTACTTC.

This clone was seen only once. The chain's CDR3 is CASSPYGGRPEETQYF. The DNA of the CDR3 is TGTGCCAGCAGCCCATACGGGGGGCGCCCCGAAGAGACCCAGTACTTC. This chain uses TRBV9 with TRBJ2-5, with D possibly TRBD2 on 7 matching bases. The CDR3 has 16 residues. Trimming left V 4 bases short and J 3 bases short, with 19 bases between. Germline V gene lookup returns CDR1 SGDLS and CDR2 YYNGEE.

This chain connects TRBV10-3 to TRBJ1-3; D remains ambiguous. This CDR3 contains 14 residues. Germline CDR1 and CDR2: ENHRY and SYGVKD. The ends were cut back, 4 bases at V and 2 bases at J, with 9 bases in the middle. CDR3 in DNA: TGTGCCATCAGTGGTAGAGGGACTGGAAACACCATATATTTT. Protein: CAISGRGTGNTIYF.

The chain links TRBV19 to TRBJ1-6; 8 bases map to TRBD1. The trim removed 5 bases at V and 3 bases at J, leaving 6 bases unmatched. This CDR3 has 16 residues. Germline values: CDR1 LNHDA, CDR2 SQIVND (reference sequence). CDR3 sequence reads: CASSARQGNYNSPLHF. In DNA form, the CDR3 reads TGTGCCAGTAGTGCCAGACAGGGGAACTATAATTCACCCCTCCACTTT.

This chain joins TRBV28 and TRBJ2-7, with 10 bases identical to TRBD1. CDR3 length: 16 residues. Germline assignment: CDR1 MDHEN and CDR2 SYDVKM. The trim removed 3 bases at V and 3 bases at J, leaving 8 bases unmatched. The CDR3 DNA is TGTGCCAGCAGTTTCCCGCGGGACAGGGGCATCTACGAGCAGTACTTC. It codes for CASSFPRDRGIYEQYF.

This clone was detected only a few times. The chain employs TRBV18 and TRBJ2-2, with TRBD2 identical over 8 bases. Germline assignment: CDR1 KGHSH and CDR2 LQKENI. The CDR3 is 16 amino acids. V lost 5 bases to trimming and J lost 5 bases; unmatched junction nucleotides: 10. DNA of the CDR3: TGTGCCAGCTCATCAAAGGGACTAGGATTGACCGGGGAGCTGTTTTTT. This gives the protein CASSSKGLGLTGELFF.

J is TRBJ2-2 and V is TRBV5-1; tentatively, D is TRBD1 (5 bases). This CDR3 has 16 amino acids. With 2 bases removed from V and 1 base from J, the gap between germline ends came to 12 bases. Germline V gene data show CDR1 as SGHRS and CDR2 as YFSETQ. CDR3 amino acids: CASSFLRQRNTGELFF. The DNA of the CDR3 is TGCGCCAGCAGCTTCCTAAGACAGAGGAACACCGGGGAGCTGTTTTTT. The complete variable domain, with remaining parts taken from reference TRBV5-1 and TRBJ2-2, reads KAGVTQTPRYLIKTRGQQVTLSCSPISGHRSVSWYQQTPGQGLQFLFEYFSETQRNKGNFPGRFSGRQFSNSRSEMNVSTLELGDSALYLCASSFLRQRNTGELFFGEGSRLTVL.

The genes are TRBV18 and TRBJ2-7, with D possibly being TRBD2 (5 bases). Germline lookup yields CDR1 KGHSH and CDR2 LQKENI. Trimming took off 5 bases at V and 5 bases at J, with 19 bases between the two ends. The CDR3 extends over 15 amino acids. CDR3 amino acids: CASSSSGKHVDEQYF. The CDR3 DNA follows: TGTGCCAGCTCATCGTCGGGGAAACACGTCGACGAGCAGTACTTC. Supplemented by reference TRBV18 and TRBJ2-7, the full variable domain reads NAGVMQNPRHLVRRRGQEARLRCSPMKGHSHVYWYRQLPEEGLKFMVYLQKENIIDESGMPKERFSAEFPKEGPSILRIQQVVRGDSAAYFCASSSSGKHVDEQYFGPGTRLTVT.

The chain carries TRBV7-8 and TRBJ2-5; 9 bases are shared with TRBD1. With V trimmed by 0 bases and J by 0 bases, 2 bases remained unmatched. The CDR3 runs to 16 residues. Germline CDR1 reads SGHVS; CDR2 reads FQNEAQ. The CDR3 DNA reads TGTGCCAGCAGCTTAGCCGGGACAGGGAACCAAGAGACCCAGTACTTC. Amino acid sequence: CASSLAGTGNQETQYF.

The CDR3 bases are TGTGCCAGCAGCCAAGAAGGGGGTTCCAACTTGGCCTACGAGCAGTACTTC. Encoded protein: CASSQEGGSNLAYEQYF. This chain joins TRBV4-2 and TRBJ2-7; TRBD1 might be the D (6 bases). CDR3 length equals 17 residues. Germline values: CDR1 LGHNA, CDR2 YNFKEQ. V was trimmed by 0 bases and J by 2 bases, leaving 17 bases between them.

This clone was seen only once. This chain links TRBV27 with TRBJ2-3; 11 bases align to TRBD2. The CDR3 is 15 residues long. V trimming: 6 bases; J trimming: 2 bases; junction bases outside the gene matches: 4. Germline V gene data show CDR1 as MNHEY and CDR2 as SMNVEV (reference sequence). CDR3 in DNA: TGTGCCAGCAGGGGGACTAGCGGAATCACAGATACGCAGTATTTT. It is translated as CASRGTSGITDTQYF.

V is TRBV30 and J is TRBJ1-1; D is undetermined. The length of the CDR3 is 10 residues. The germline V and J ends were trimmed by 4 bases and 4 bases, with 4 bases remaining between them. Germline-derived CDR1 and CDR2 are GTSNPN and SVGIG (reference sequence). CDR3 coding DNA: TGTGCCTGGATTCGCACTGAAGCTTTCTTT. Amino acid sequence: CAWIRTEAFF.